The 13 T cell receptor beta chains presented below share a single source sample, sequenced in a study of PD-1 blockade in mismatch repair-deficient tumors. Assay used: immunoSEQ multiplex PCR; TCRdb lists only in-frame clones, some missing. This table holds roughly 84,000 clones, about 84% found once. The sample in question was peripheral blood, obtained 12 weeks after starting pembrolizumab. These receptors were collected from an adult with mismatch repair-deficient cancer.

V usage is TRBV11-2 and J usage is TRBJ1-1; D uncertain. Trimming took off 2 bases at V and 4 bases at J, with 2 bases between the two ends. CDR1 is SGHAT and CDR2 is FQNNGV in the germline V gene. The CDR3 runs to 11 residues. The CDR3 DNA reads as TGTGCCAGCAGCTTACGCACTGAAGCTTTCTTT. This gives the protein CASSLRTEAFF.

The chain uses TRBV7-9 and TRBJ2-3; TRBD1 or TRBD2 may be the D gene (5 bases each). Germline CDR1 and CDR2: SEHNR and FQNEAQ (reference sequence). V was clipped by 5 bases and J by 6 bases, with 18 bases between them. CDR3 length: 15 residues. CDR3 in DNA: TGTGCCAGCAGCATCATCACCGGGGCCGGGGATACGCAGTATTTT. Protein: CASSIITGAGDTQYF.

The chain combines TRBV25-1 with TRBJ2-5; possibly TRBD1 for D (6 bases). CDR1 is MGHDK and CDR2 is SYGVNS in the germline V gene. The CDR3 contains 13 residues. Between the trimmed V and J ends, which lost 3 bases and 5 bases, there was a span of 10 bases. The CDR3 loop reads CASSELGAETQYF. The CDR3 DNA reads TGTGCCAGCAGTGAGCTGGGGGCGGAGACCCAGTACTTC.

The chain carries TRBV18 and TRBJ1-1, with D possibly being TRBD1 (5 bases). V was pared by 3 bases and J by 2 bases, with 10 bases between. The CDR3 contains 14 residues. Germline CDR1 KGHSH, CDR2 LQKENI. CDR3 nucleotide sequence: TGTGCCAGCTCACCGGCAGGGAGAAACACTGAAGCTTTCTTT. Protein: CASSPAGRNTEAFF.

This clone was recorded only once. The gene calls are TRBV9 and TRBJ1-1; D perhaps matches TRBD1 (5 bases). Germline lookup yields CDR1 SGDLS and CDR2 YYNGEE. Trimming stripped 0 bases from V and 5 bases from J, with 14 bases between. CDR3 length: 15 amino acids. This CDR3 reads CASSVATGGVTEAFF. The CDR3 DNA reads as TGTGCCAGCAGCGTAGCTACTGGAGGGGTGACTGAAGCTTTCTTT.

This clone was recorded a few times. J is TRBJ2-3 and V is TRBV7-6; possible D gene TRBD2, 5 bases. Germline loops: CDR1 SGHVS, CDR2 FNYEAQ. This CDR3 contains 14 residues. V gave up 4 bases and J gave up 6 bases, with 14 bases separating them. The CDR3 reads CASSSSGRWDTQYF. The CDR3 DNA sequence: TGTGCCAGCAGCTCCTCGGGGAGATGGGATACGCAGTATTTT.

This chain connects TRBV4-1 to TRBJ2-3; either TRBD1 or TRBD2 may supply D (5 bases each). Germline CDR1 is MGHRA and CDR2 is YSYEKL. The V end was cut by 4 bases, the J end by 0 bases, with 14 bases between. CDR3 length: 16 amino acids. CDR3 region: CASSPKGTASTDTQYF. The CDR3 DNA sequence: TGCGCCAGCAGCCCTAAGGGGACGGCTAGCACAGATACGCAGTATTTT.

V gene TRBV6-5 combines with J gene TRBJ2-7; weak D call: TRBD2 (6 bases). Per germline, CDR1 MNHEY and CDR2 SVGAGI. V was clipped by 6 bases and J by 0 bases, with 15 bases between them. This CDR3 contains 15 residues. CDR3: CASRKGLRISYEQYF. Here the CDR3 DNA reads TGTGCCAGCAGGAAGGGACTGAGAATCTCCTACGAGCAGTACTTC.

The chain links TRBV18 to TRBJ2-7; 12 positions agree with TRBD2. After removal of 3 bases from V and 0 bases from J, the junction contained 6 bases not matched to a gene. This CDR3 has 17 amino acids. Germline V CDR1 and CDR2: KGHSH, LQKENI. CDR3 sequence reads: CASSPRTSGADSYEQYF. The CDR3 DNA reads TGTGCCAGCTCACCGCGGACTAGCGGGGCTGACTCCTACGAGCAGTACTTC.

The chain is built from TRBV6-5 and TRBJ2-7; unclear D gene. From germline, CDR1 is MNHEY and CDR2 SVGAGI. The CDR3 sequence is 14 residues long. With 3 bases removed from V and 5 bases from J, the gap between germline ends came to 14 bases. The CDR3 region has the DNA TGTGCCAGCAGTTATATGGCATTTGGAAACGAGCAGTACTTC. Encoded protein: CASSYMAFGNEQYF.

The rearrangement joins TRBV11-1 to TRBJ1-2; perhaps TRBD1 as D (6 bases). The CDR3 sequence is 15 residues long. Germline CDR1 SGHAT, CDR2 FQDESV (reference sequence). The V gene lost 1 base and the J gene lost 4 bases, with 13 bases spanning the gap. CDR3 coding DNA: TGTGCCAGCAGCTTAGACGAGGGGACACTCTATGGCTACACCTTC. It codes for CASSLDEGTLYGYTF.

V gene TRBV7-6 combines with J gene TRBJ1-1, with D unclear. The ends were cut back, 3 bases at V and 6 bases at J, with 14 bases in the middle. Germline V CDR1 and CDR2: SGHVS, FNYEAQ. CDR3 length: 14 residues. The CDR3 here is CASSFGRDDPEAFF. For the CDR3, the DNA is TGTGCCAGCAGCTTCGGCCGGGATGACCCTGAAGCTTTCTTT.

This chain connects TRBV6-5 to TRBJ1-4, with 8 bases lining up with TRBD1. The CDR3 loop spans 15 amino acids. Germline V lookup: CDR1 MNHEY, CDR2 SVGAGI. The junction had 4 bases not matched to a gene; V was cut back by 2 bases and J by 5 bases. The DNA of the CDR3 is TGTGCCAGCAGTTACCGGACAGGGCAAAATGAAAAACTGTTTTTT. Its translation is CASSYRTGQNEKLFF.